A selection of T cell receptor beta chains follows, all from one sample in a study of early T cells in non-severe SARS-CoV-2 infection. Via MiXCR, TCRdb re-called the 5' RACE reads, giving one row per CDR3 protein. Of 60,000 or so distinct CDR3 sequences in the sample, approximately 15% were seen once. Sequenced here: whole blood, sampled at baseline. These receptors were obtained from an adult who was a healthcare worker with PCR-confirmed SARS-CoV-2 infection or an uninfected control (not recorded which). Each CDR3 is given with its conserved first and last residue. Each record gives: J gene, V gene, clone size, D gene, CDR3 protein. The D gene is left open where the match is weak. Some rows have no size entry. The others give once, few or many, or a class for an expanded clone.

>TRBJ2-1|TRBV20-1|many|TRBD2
CSARDTTGLAGPYNEQFF
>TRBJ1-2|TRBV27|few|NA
CASSLPVYGYTF
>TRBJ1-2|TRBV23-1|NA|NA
CASSQILRTATNFEGYTF
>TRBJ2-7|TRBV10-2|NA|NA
CASSGGHHSSYEQYF
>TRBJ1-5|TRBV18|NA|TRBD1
CASSPGEGATSQPQHF
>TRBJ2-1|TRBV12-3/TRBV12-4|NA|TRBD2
CASSLVAGVGGNEQFF
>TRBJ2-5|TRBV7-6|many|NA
CASSHTLRQETQYF
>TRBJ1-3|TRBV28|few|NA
CASSMTGHRNTIYF
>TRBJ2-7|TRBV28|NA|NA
CASSFGVGKVYEQYF
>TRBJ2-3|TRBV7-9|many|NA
CASSLDTGMTTDTQYF
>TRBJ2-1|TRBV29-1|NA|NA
CSAVPSSSYNEQFF
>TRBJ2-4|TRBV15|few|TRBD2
CATRDSGGHKAKNIQYF
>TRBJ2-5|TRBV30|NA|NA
CAWSVISETQYF
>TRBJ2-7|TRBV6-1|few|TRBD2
CASQKGMASGSRPYEQYF
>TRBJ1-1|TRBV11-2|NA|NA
CASSRKQWGNTEAFF
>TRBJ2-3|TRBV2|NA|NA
CASSEAGTSSTDTQYF
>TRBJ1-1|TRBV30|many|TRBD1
CAWRDRGGTEAFF
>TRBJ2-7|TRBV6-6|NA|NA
CASSYLADSYEQYF
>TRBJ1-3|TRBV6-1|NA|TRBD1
CASIRGPPGNTIYF
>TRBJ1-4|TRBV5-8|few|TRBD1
CASSFSWQGGEKLFF
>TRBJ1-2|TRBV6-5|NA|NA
CASRKAQGDTYGYTF
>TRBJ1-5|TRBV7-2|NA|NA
CASSSSGPTNQPQHF
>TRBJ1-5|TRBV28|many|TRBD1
CASSPGVQGQPQHF
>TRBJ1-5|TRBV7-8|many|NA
CASRLGASNQPQHF
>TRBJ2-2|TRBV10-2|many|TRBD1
CASSGTRDRGYTGELFF
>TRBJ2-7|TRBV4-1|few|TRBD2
CASSPEWRGTYEQYF
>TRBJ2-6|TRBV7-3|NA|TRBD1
CASTRGSGANVLTF
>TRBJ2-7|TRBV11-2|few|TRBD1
CASSAGTDYVYEQYF
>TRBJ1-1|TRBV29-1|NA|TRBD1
CSVSDRVGTEAFF
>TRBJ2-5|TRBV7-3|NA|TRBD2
CASSRSGTGGETQYF
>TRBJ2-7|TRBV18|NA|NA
CASSPGRLRYEQYF
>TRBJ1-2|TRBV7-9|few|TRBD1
CASSAGQGYGYTF
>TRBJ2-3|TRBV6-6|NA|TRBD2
CASNVAGGGDTQYF
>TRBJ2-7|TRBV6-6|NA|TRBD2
CASSTGGRDADEQYF
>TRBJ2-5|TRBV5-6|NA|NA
CASSLVSSQETQYF
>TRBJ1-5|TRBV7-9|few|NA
CASSLGRVDQPQHF
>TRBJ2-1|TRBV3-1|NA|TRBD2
CASSHPSGSGNEQFF
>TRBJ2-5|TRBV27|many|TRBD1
CATARQGTTETQYF
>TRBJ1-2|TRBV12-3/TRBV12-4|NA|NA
CASSLMSDYTF
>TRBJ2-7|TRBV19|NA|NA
CASSMGNYEQYF
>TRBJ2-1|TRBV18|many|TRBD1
CASSRGGGSYNEQFF
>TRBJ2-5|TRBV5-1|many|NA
CASSPGTQETQYF
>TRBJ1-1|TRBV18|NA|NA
CASSPQAEAFF
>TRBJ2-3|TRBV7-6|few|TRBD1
CASSSRGRRGPDTQYF
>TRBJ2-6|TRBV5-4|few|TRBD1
CASTPAGGHSGANVLTF
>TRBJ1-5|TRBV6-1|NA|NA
CASSGRHSNQPQHF
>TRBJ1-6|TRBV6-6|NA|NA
CASRPSDSWASPLHF
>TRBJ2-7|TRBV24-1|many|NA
CAPPCSPLGVYEQYF